This T cell receptor beta chain was observed in a study of T cells after posttransplantation cyclophosphamide listed by TCRdb under 2016. About the full investigation: T cell repertoire reconstitution was tracked by TRB sequencing after myeloablative bone marrow transplantation in which posttransplantation cyclophosphamide was used as GVHD prophylaxis. Public TRB sequences were searched against a database of over 3,600 sequences associated with responses to pathogens, tumor antigens, self-antigens and alloantigens. Blood from every one of the roughly 30 PTCy patients who had 1-year posttransplant specimens underwent TRB sequencing. Because TRA and TRB clonality were tightly correlated in roughly 10 samples, subsequent TCR analyses were focused on TRB only. TRB sequencing was also done on up to 3 additional blood samples from 2 to 5.2 years after transplant in 3 patients, and on pretransplant blood from 4 patients. Antigen receptor sequencing covered samples from 35 PTCy-treated patients and about 17 of their related bone marrow donors. Study-wide conclusions, independent of this receptor: Donor-recipient similarity was low at 1-2 months but rose over the first year, and later blood repertoires were often dominated by donor CD8+ memory clones. Across approximately 45 patients, TRB clonality was highly associated with recipient CMV seropositivity and CMV reactivation, and diversity in PTCy patients was similar to diversity in CNI/methotrexate controls. The TRB repertoires of T cells infiltrating skin or the GI tract showed only limited overlap with the TRB repertoires found in blood.

The treatment or condition label, read with the paper, signifies: high-dose cyclophosphamide on days +3 and +4 as single-agent GVHD prophylaxis. Patients in the PTCy group got busulfan and fludarabine conditioning, a marrow graft from a related or unrelated donor, and cyclophosphamide on days +3 and +4. PTCy-treated patients were drawn from a prospective multi-institutional clinical trial. Peripheral blood and bone marrow mononuclear cells were isolated by Ficoll-Hypaque density centrifugation and were cryopreserved. Genomic DNA was used for TRB sequencing, which was performed with the immunoSEQ assay at survey resolution or with the hsTCRB kit. The published analysis was carried out like this. Initial read processing used immunoSEQ software, and repertoire analyses used the LymphoSeq R package. Clonality was computed as 1 minus normalized Shannon entropy, and a Gini coefficient was also calculated for each TRB dataset. To infer phenotypes in unsorted samples, TRB sequences from sorted subsets of the recipient or donor were mapped onto unsorted samples from the same recipient. This immuneACCESS table, as held by TCRdb, lists in-frame sequences with V and J called but not all clones. Of the missing ones, under half trace to an unresolved V gene in checked studies; the others have no known cause. That table furnishes V, J and clone size, whereas the DNA furnished D and trimming. The sample table shows 15,000 to 20,000 clones, and approximately 90% are seen once. The ten largest clones capture 7.3% of the sample.

Details on this clone: The clone's antigen remains unknown. Base qualities are not recorded, but no much larger clone differs from it by a single base.

Reading the germline V gene gives CDR1 MDHEN and CDR2 SYDVKM. The CDR3 covers 12 residues, taking in both the cysteine and the phenylalanine. CDR3 DNA only is kept here, 36 bases in frame from base 1. The V end loses 5 bases and the J end loses 15 bases, and a stretch of 17 bases separates them. Here the chain combines TRBV28 and TRBJ1-5, with TRBD1 perhaps the D gene, on 6 matching bases. Sequenced material: PBMCs, taken after allogeneic stem cell transplant with posttransplant cyclophosphamide. The TCR comes from a female patient in her forties or fifties who received an allogeneic stem cell transplant from a related donor, was CMV-positive, and had no GVHD. Following a transplant, some T lymphocytes may have been derived from the graft donor. The CDR3 reads as follows: CASSPRDTPRHF. The DNA sequence is TGTGCCAGCAGTCCCCGGGACACCCCACGGCATTTT.